This T cell receptor beta chain is from a study of blood T cells in healthy people across ages. This clonotype appeared a few times. Deletions cut 4 bases from V and 0 bases from J, with 20 bases between. CDR1 is SGDLS and CDR2 is YYNGEE in the germline V gene. This CDR3 contains 19 residues. Donors were systemically healthy Caucasian individuals from Russia aged roughly 6 to 90 years. Every sample had a minimum of 6.5 million PBMCs isolated. The use of a sample-barcoded 5' primer and a J-beta primer mix characterized a second PCR of about 7 to 12 cycles. MiXCR was run by TCRdb on the 5' RACE reads, yielding one entry per CDR3 protein. The sample includes around 1,700,000 distinct CDR3 sequences, approximately 28% seen only once; the top ten take 7.7%.

The sequence was collected from a woman aged 25 to 39 in good health. Input material: blood. The chain combines TRBV9 with TRBJ2-6, with D possibly being TRBD1 (6 bases). In DNA, the CDR3 is TGTGCCAGCAGCCCCCGCCTGCAGGGGCCCAACTCTGGGGCCAACGTCCTGACTTTC. Its translation is CASSPRLQGPNSGANVLTF.